The present T cell receptor (beta chain) was sequenced within a study of T cells in Graves' hyperthyroidism and ophthalmopathy. This clonotype was counted at least ten times. In the ophthalmopathy cohort, Clinical Activity Score was at least 3, NOSPECS grade at least 4, and duration under 3 months. The study based diagnoses on clinical symptoms, serum thyroxine and TRAb, thyroid ultrasound and orbital computed tomography. Amplified TCR beta CDR3 regions derived from RNA transcripts. The primer set for the first-round RT-PCR of the TCR CDR3 was HTBI. TCRdb reprocessed the multiplex PCR reads via MiXCR and lists one record per CDR3 protein. The data hold about 380,000 distinct CDR3 sequences, with approximately 17% observed a single time. Per germline, CDR1 WSHSY and CDR2 SAAADI. The CDR3 consists of 16 residues. The ends lost 5 bases at V and 3 bases at J; junction bases unmatched: 9.

Sequences were obtained from blood. The gene calls are TRBV10-2 and TRBJ1-2, with 10 bases identical to TRBD1. The sequence came from a young man with Graves' ophthalmopathy. The CDR3 region is CASSSGQGRRDYGYTF. For the CDR3, the DNA is TGCGCCAGCAGTTCGGGACAGGGGCGCCGGGACTATGGCTACACCTTC.